Below are 16 T cell receptor beta chains sequenced from a single sample in a study of radiotherapy plus CTLA-4 blockade in lung cancer. This table comes from immunoSEQ multiplex PCR, and its TCRdb copy is limited to in-frame clones, with some not included. Of 75,000 to 95,000 clones listed, 72% are singletons. The sequencing here drew on peripheral blood, taken from a patient treated with radiotherapy plus ipilimumab. These receptors originate from a human donor with non-small cell lung cancer that progressed on radiotherapy plus ipilimumab.

The CDR3 reads CASRSSGSSYNSPLHF. CDR3 in DNA: TGTGCCAGCAGGAGTTCAGGGAGCTCCTATAATTCACCCCTCCACTTT. V gene TRBV7-2 combines with J gene TRBJ1-6, with D possibly being TRBD1 (5 bases). Trimming pared 6 bases from V and 0 bases from J, leaving 12 bases between. Germline V CDR1 and CDR2: SGHTA, FQGNSA. The CDR3 extends over 16 amino acids. Full variable domain (missing parts from reference TRBV7-2 and TRBJ1-6): GAGVSQSPSNKVTEKGKDVELRCDPISGHTALYWYRQSLGQGLEFLIYFQGNSAPDKSGLPSDRFSAERTGGSVSTLTIQRTQQEDSAVYLCASRSSGSSYNSPLHFGNGTRLTVT.

This clone was counted only a few times. This chain links TRBV4-3 with TRBJ2-3; TRBD2 aligns across 8 bases. J was trimmed by 6 bases and V by 0 bases; bases with no gene match: 8. CDR1 and CDR2 from the germline V gene are LGHNA and YSLEER. The CDR3 extends over 16 amino acids. The CDR3: CASSQDRSGGPDTQYF. CDR3 DNA sequence: TGCGCCAGCAGCCAAGATAGGAGCGGGGGCCCCGATACGCAGTATTTT.

The rearrangement uses TRBV6-5 and TRBJ2-3; D ambiguous. The CDR3 is 14 amino acids. V lost 6 bases and J 0 bases, leaving 10 bases between the germline ends. Germline assignment: CDR1 MNHEY and CDR2 SVGAGI. CDR3 nucleotides: TGTGCCAGCAGCCGTCGTGTCAGCACAGATACGCAGTATTTT. Translating gives CASSRRVSTDTQYF.

There are a few counts of this clone. The chain combines TRBV7-2 with TRBJ2-5; D remains ambiguous. Germline values: CDR1 SGHTA, CDR2 FQGNSA. There are 14 residues in the CDR3. Trimming removed 4 bases at V and 4 bases at J, with 13 bases between. This chain's CDR3 is CASSSTKRGETQYF. The CDR3 DNA sequence: TGTGCCAGCAGCTCTACTAAGCGAGGAGAGACCCAGTACTTC.

V and J are TRBV5-5 and TRBJ2-7; a possible D gene is TRBD1 (5 bases). Trimming pared 1 base from V and 0 bases from J, leaving 11 bases between. This CDR3 spans 15 amino acids. Germline V gene lookup returns CDR1 SGHKS and CDR2 YYEKEE (reference sequence). The CDR3, as DNA: TGTGCCAGCAGCTTGAGTCAGGGAAGCTCCTACGAGCAGTACTTC. As protein: CASSLSQGSSYEQYF.

The chain couples TRBV7-6 to TRBJ2-1, with 7 bases that match TRBD1. The CDR3 consists of 14 residues. Per germline, CDR1 SGHVS and CDR2 FNYEAQ. The V segment lost 5 bases and the J segment 2 bases; nucleotides outside the gene matches: 3. CDR3 residues: CASSQGQPYNEQFF. The DNA for the CDR3 is TGTGCCAGCAGCCAGGGACAGCCCTACAATGAGCAGTTCTTC.

This chain connects TRBV19 to TRBJ2-2; the match to TRBD2 covers 10 bases. The CDR3 has 15 residues. Germline CDR1 LNHDA, CDR2 SQIVND (reference sequence). The V and J ends lost 5 bases and 4 bases, in that order; junction bases with no gene match: 4. CDR3 protein: CASSGLAGATGELFF. CDR3 DNA sequence: TGTGCCAGTAGTGGGCTAGCGGGAGCCACCGGGGAGCTGTTTTTT.

The rearrangement links TRBV11-2 to TRBJ2-5, with TRBD2 matching 7 bases. The J call may be faulty, since TRBJ2-7 better matches the DNA end. Germline V lookup: CDR1 SGHAT, CDR2 FQNNGV. CDR3 length: 14 amino acids. DNA of the CDR3: TGTGCCAGCAGCTTAGAGGGAGGGCCGGGCGAGCAGTACTTC. Its protein product is CASSLEGGPGEQYF.

The chain joins TRBV19 to TRBJ1-2; TRBD1 is a possible D gene (5 bases). Germline CDR1 is LNHDA and CDR2 is SQIVND (reference sequence). The CDR3 spans 12 residues. The V end lost 11 bases, the J end lost 4 bases, and 14 bases lay between the germline ends. The CDR3 sequence is CASLGVPYGYTF. Written as DNA, the CDR3 is TGTGCCTCCCTGGGGGTTCCCTATGGCTACACCTTC.

The rearrangement links TRBV29-1 to TRBJ2-3; D gene uncertain. CDR3 length equals 13 residues. CDR1 SQVTM and CDR2 ANQGSEA come from the germline V gene. V dropped 5 bases and J dropped 0 bases, with 9 bases sitting between them. CDR3 sequence (DNA): TGCAGCGTTTGTGTACCTAGCACAGATACGCAGTATTTT. The encoded protein is CSVCVPSTDTQYF.

The chain joins TRBV6-1 to TRBJ2-3; D ambiguous. The V end lost 4 bases, the J end lost 0 bases, and 2 bases lay between the germline ends. Germline CDR1 reads MNHNS; CDR2 reads SASEGT. The CDR3 sequence is 12 residues long. The CDR3 DNA sequence: TGTGCCAGCAGTGGCAGCACAGATACGCAGTATTTT. Translated, it gives CASSGSTDTQYF.

CDR3 sequence reads: CASSSFAGQMNTGELFF. For the CDR3, the DNA is TGTGCCAGCAGTTCGTTCGCGGGGCAGATGAACACCGGGGAGCTGTTTTTT. The rearrangement links TRBV7-9 to TRBJ2-2; D may be TRBD2 (6 bases). Trimming removed 6 bases from V and 1 base from J, with 18 bases in between. This CDR3 spans 17 amino acids. Germline V gives CDR1 SEHNR, CDR2 FQNEAQ (reference sequence).

The chain links TRBV7-9 to TRBJ1-4; TRBD1 matches 9 bases. Unmatched junction bases numbered 6, after V lost 3 bases and J lost 4 bases. Germline loops: CDR1 SEHNR, CDR2 FQNEAQ (reference sequence). This CDR3 comprises 16 residues. CDR3 DNA: TGTGCCAGCAGCTTTCGCGGGACAGGGTATAATGAAAAACTGTTTTTT. Its translation is CASSFRGTGYNEKLFF. The full variable domain, with the rest looked up from reference TRBV7-9 and TRBJ1-4, is DTGVSQNPRHKITKRGQNVTFRCDPISEHNRLYWYRQTLGQGPEFLTYFQNEAQLEKSRLLSDRFSAERPKGSFSTLEIQRTEQGDSAMYLCASSFRGTGYNEKLFFGSGTQLSVL.

The chain has TRBV5-4 and TRBJ2-7, with 8 bases lining up with TRBD1. Germline CDR1 reads SGHNT; CDR2 reads YYREEE (reference sequence). This CDR3 region has 16 residues. V dropped 5 bases and J dropped 2; count of bases not matched to a gene: 12. CDR3 bases: TGTGCCAGCAGTTTTTACGGGACAGGTACTCCCTACGAGCAGTACTTC. It is translated as CASSFYGTGTPYEQYF.

The J gene is TRBJ2-1, the V gene TRBV10-3; D may be TRBD1 (6 bases). The CDR3 has 13 residues. Germline V CDR1 and CDR2: ENHRY, SYGVKD. Between the trimmed V and J ends, which lost 4 bases and 7 bases, there was a span of 11 bases. CDR3 sequence reads: CAISGQVSNEQFF. CDR3 sequence (DNA): TGTGCCATCAGTGGACAGGTTTCGAATGAGCAGTTCTTC.

This chain joins TRBV11-2 and TRBJ1-2, with TRBD1 matching 7 bases. Germline V gene data show CDR1 as SGHAT and CDR2 as FQNNGV. The V and J ends lost 2 bases and 3 bases, in that order; junction bases with no gene match: 6. The CDR3 sequence is 15 residues long. CDR3: CASSLRRGQDYGYTF. The CDR3 region has the DNA TGTGCCAGCAGCTTACGGAGGGGGCAAGACTATGGCTACACCTTC.